Below, 3 T cell receptor beta chains from the same sample are listed, as sequenced in a study of CD8+CD57+ T cells in acquired aplastic anemia. The use of genomic DNA as template underpinned the TCR beta VDJ and CDR3 profiling. TCRdb independently ran MiXCR on the reads; one entry per CDR3 protein. This table holds roughly 64,000 distinct CDR3 sequences, about 50% found once. The material sequenced was sorted CD4+, CD8+, or CD8+CD57+ T cells (not recorded which) from PBMCs. These receptor sequences come from a human donor in good health, serving as a control.

This chain links TRBV20-1 with TRBJ2-7; the match to TRBD2 covers 9 bases. V trimming: 3 bases; J trimming: 2 bases; junction bases outside the gene matches: 14. The CDR3 covers 17 residues. Per germline, CDR1 DFQATT and CDR2 SNEGSKA (reference sequence). CDR3 amino acids: CSASPGGSSGTAYEQYF. CDR3 DNA: TGCAGTGCTAGTCCTGGGGGGTCTAGCGGGACGGCCTACGAGCAGTACTTC.

This clonotype was seen many times. The chain recombines TRBV20-1 with TRBJ2-1; D possibly corresponds to TRBD2 (5 bases). Germline CDR1 is DFQATT and CDR2 is SNEGSKA (reference sequence). The CDR3 has 13 residues. Between the trimmed V and J ends, which lost 7 bases and 6 bases, there was a span of 16 bases. The CDR3 sequence is CSVEATRTNEQFF. Written as DNA, the CDR3 is TGCAGTGTGGAGGCCACTCGGACCAATGAGCAGTTCTTC.

The chain combines TRBV10-3 with TRBJ2-7; TRBD2 aligns across 13 bases. Germline assignment: CDR1 ENHRY and CDR2 SYGVKD. The CDR3 runs 14 residues. V lost 6 bases and J lost 2; bases outside the gene matches: 1. CDR3 loop: CAIRGLAGTYEQYF. The CDR3 nucleotides are TGTGCCATCAGGGGACTAGCGGGGACCTACGAGCAGTACTTC.